The rows below give T cell receptor beta chains drawn from one sample of a study of beta chain features in type 1 diabetes. Only in-frame clones appear in the TCRdb table, and some are missing; sequencing was by immunoSEQ multiplex PCR. In the table there are more than 300,000 clones, over 8.5% of which are singletons. Material: central memory CD4+ T cells from blood. The receptors were gathered from a man aged 25 to 45 with type 1 diabetes. Each CDR3 is given with its conserved first and last residue. Fields, in order: J gene, V gene, clone size, D gene, CDR3 protein, CDR3 DNA. D genes are given only for firm matches. A row's size may be missing; if present it is once, few, many or a size class.

j_call: TRBJ2-1; v_call: TRBV12-5; clone_size: few; d_call: .; cdr3_aa: CASGLGTVANEQFF; cdr3_nt: TGTGCTAGTGGTTTGGGGACAGTGGCCAATGAGCAGTTCTTC
j_call: TRBJ2-7; v_call: TRBV5-1; clone_size: few; d_call: .; cdr3_aa: CASSLNREQYF; cdr3_nt: TGCGCCAGCAGCCTCAACCGCGAGCAGTACTTC
j_call: TRBJ2-5; v_call: TRBV7-2; clone_size: .; d_call: .; cdr3_aa: CASSFQGSGETQYF; cdr3_nt: TGTGCCAGCAGCTTTCAGGGAAGCGGGGAGACCCAGTACTTC
j_call: TRBJ1-4; v_call: TRBV13; clone_size: many; d_call: .; cdr3_aa: CASRRLRATNEKLFF; cdr3_nt: TGTGCCAGCAGACGACTCAGGGCAACTAATGAAAAACTGTTTTTT
j_call: TRBJ2-1; v_call: TRBV7-2; clone_size: .; d_call: TRBD2; cdr3_aa: CASSLERTSANEQFF; cdr3_nt: TGTGCCAGCAGCTTAGAGCGGACTAGTGCGAATGAGCAGTTCTTC
j_call: TRBJ1-2; v_call: TRBV18; clone_size: few; d_call: TRBD1; cdr3_aa: CASSPGTETTNGYTF; cdr3_nt: TGTGCCAGCTCACCTGGGACAGAGACAACAAATGGCTACACCTTC
j_call: TRBJ1-1; v_call: TRBV29-1; clone_size: .; d_call: .; cdr3_aa: CSVVPRMNTEAFF; cdr3_nt: TGCAGCGTTGTTCCGAGAATGAACACTGAAGCTTTCTTT
j_call: TRBJ2-7; v_call: TRBV6-6; clone_size: .; d_call: .; cdr3_aa: CASSRVGIGSYEQYF; cdr3_nt: TGTGCCAGCAGCCGTGTTGGCATTGGCTCCTACGAGCAGTACTTC
j_call: TRBJ2-1; v_call: TRBV18; clone_size: many; d_call: .; cdr3_aa: CASSLRTGYGEQFF; cdr3_nt: TGTGCCAGCTCCCTCCGCACAGGGTATGGTGAGCAGTTCTTC
j_call: TRBJ2-2; v_call: TRBV7-9; clone_size: .; d_call: .; cdr3_aa: CASSSDTRTANTGELFF; cdr3_nt: TGTGCCAGCAGCTCCGACACCCGGACCGCCAACACCGGGGAGCTGTTTTTT
j_call: TRBJ2-5; v_call: TRBV7-9; clone_size: few; d_call: .; cdr3_aa: CASSLVVGDAGRETQYF; cdr3_nt: TGTGCCAGCAGCTTAGTGGTGGGAGACGCAGGGCGAGAGACCCAGTACTTC
j_call: TRBJ2-3; v_call: TRBV5-1; clone_size: .; d_call: .; cdr3_aa: CASSLEQTTDTQYF; cdr3_nt: TGCGCCAGCAGCTTGGAACAGACGACAGATACGCAGTATTTT
j_call: TRBJ2-1; v_call: TRBV5-1; clone_size: .; d_call: .; cdr3_aa: CASSFGGSSYNEQFF; cdr3_nt: TGCGCCAGCAGCTTCGGGGGAAGCTCCTACAATGAGCAGTTCTTC
j_call: TRBJ2-3; v_call: TRBV29-1; clone_size: .; d_call: .; cdr3_aa: CSVAGGSSTDTQYF; cdr3_nt: TGCAGCGTTGCTGGTGGGTCAAGCACAGATACGCAGTATTTT
j_call: TRBJ2-1; v_call: TRBV5-1; clone_size: many; d_call: TRBD1; cdr3_aa: CASSLGTGTGNNEQFF; cdr3_nt: TGCGCCAGCAGCTTGGGAACCGGGACAGGCAACAATGAGCAGTTCTTC
j_call: TRBJ2-5; v_call: TRBV5-4; clone_size: .; d_call: .; cdr3_aa: CASSSPTGGWETQYF; cdr3_nt: TGTGCCAGCTCATCCCCAACTGGGGGTTGGGAGACCCAGTACTTC
j_call: TRBJ2-7; v_call: TRBV28; clone_size: .; d_call: .; cdr3_aa: CASSLARVFYEQYF; cdr3_nt: TGTGCCAGCAGTTTAGCCAGGGTATTCTACGAGCAGTACTTC
j_call: TRBJ1-2; v_call: TRBV9; clone_size: many; d_call: .; cdr3_aa: CASSPLRDYGYTF; cdr3_nt: TGTGCCAGCAGCCCCCTGCGGGACTATGGCTACACCTTC